A selection of T cell receptor beta chains follows, all from one sample in a study of patients with pleural tuberculosis. TCRdb used MiXCR to reprocess the reads, holding one entry per CDR3 protein. The table shows about 50,000 distinct CDR3 sequences, with 5.5% to 8% occurring only once. All receptors derive from a human donor with pleural tuberculosis. Both conserved end residues are part of each CDR3. D genes are given only for firm matches. Only part of the rows carry a size: once, few, many, or a class if the clone is expanded.

v_gene: TRBV19
j_gene: TRBJ1-5
abundance: many
d_gene: .
CDR3aa: CASSTQVYQPQHF
CDR3nt: TGTGCCAGTAGCACTCAGGTCTATCAGCCCCAGCATTTT

v_gene: TRBV20-1
j_gene: TRBJ2-5
abundance: many
d_gene: TRBD2
CDR3aa: CSASTSAGQETQYF
CDR3nt: TGCAGTGCTTCGACCTCAGCGGGACAAGAGACCCAGTACTTC

v_gene: TRBV11-2
j_gene: TRBJ2-7
abundance: .
d_gene: .
CDR3aa: CASSLDLLVSYEQYF
CDR3nt: TGTGCCAGCAGCTTAGATCTATTGGTTTCCTACGAGCAGTACTTC

v_gene: TRBV6-2/TRBV6-3
j_gene: TRBJ2-1
abundance: many
d_gene: .
CDR3aa: CASSYGGADGRSYNEQFF
CDR3nt: TGTGCCAGCAGTTACGGAGGCGCCGATGGAAGGTCCTACAATGAGCAGTTCTTC

v_gene: TRBV11-2
j_gene: TRBJ2-1
abundance: many
d_gene: .
CDR3aa: CASTRSGYYNEQFF
CDR3nt: TGTGCCAGCACCCGGTCCGGGTACTACAATGAGCAGTTCTTC

v_gene: TRBV6-2/TRBV6-3
j_gene: TRBJ2-1
abundance: many
d_gene: .
CDR3aa: CASSSSGGNAYNEQFF
CDR3nt: TGTGCCAGCAGTTCCTCTGGCGGGAATGCTTACAATGAGCAGTTCTTC

v_gene: TRBV24-1
j_gene: TRBJ1-2
abundance: many
d_gene: .
CDR3aa: CATSDTGKAGYTF
CDR3nt: TGTGCCACCAGTGATACAGGGAAAGCTGGCTACACCTTC

v_gene: TRBV7-2
j_gene: TRBJ2-3
abundance: many
d_gene: .
CDR3aa: CASSLANTDTQYF
CDR3nt: TGTGCCAGCAGCTTGGCGAACACAGATACGCAGTATTTT

v_gene: TRBV10-3
j_gene: TRBJ2-7
abundance: many
d_gene: TRBD1
CDR3aa: CAISDDRGFDEQYF
CDR3nt: TGTGCCATCAGTGATGACAGGGGATTCGACGAGCAGTACTTC

v_gene: TRBV19
j_gene: TRBJ1-1
abundance: many
d_gene: .
CDR3aa: CASKANTEAFF
CDR3nt: TGTGCCAGTAAAGCGAACACTGAAGCTTTCTTT

v_gene: TRBV4-2
j_gene: TRBJ1-1
abundance: many
d_gene: .
CDR3aa: CASSQLQGRLNTEAFF
CDR3nt: TGTGCCAGCAGCCAGTTACAGGGACGGCTGAACACTGAAGCTTTCTTT

v_gene: TRBV11-2
j_gene: TRBJ2-4
abundance: many
d_gene: TRBD1
CDR3aa: CASSPGQGKNIQYF
CDR3nt: TGTGCCAGCAGCCCAGGACAGGGAAAAAACATTCAGTACTTC

v_gene: TRBV10-3
j_gene: TRBJ1-1
abundance: many
d_gene: .
CDR3aa: CAISVENTEAFF
CDR3nt: TGTGCCATCAGTGTAGAGAACACTGAAGCTTTCTTT

v_gene: TRBV7-9
j_gene: TRBJ2-2
abundance: many
d_gene: .
CDR3aa: CASMTTGELFF
CDR3nt: TGTGCCAGCATGACCACCGGGGAGCTGTTTTTT

v_gene: TRBV14
j_gene: TRBJ2-7
abundance: .
d_gene: .
CDR3aa: CASSPGTSAYEQYF
CDR3nt: TGTGCCAGCAGTCCCGGGACTTCTGCCTACGAGCAGTACTTC